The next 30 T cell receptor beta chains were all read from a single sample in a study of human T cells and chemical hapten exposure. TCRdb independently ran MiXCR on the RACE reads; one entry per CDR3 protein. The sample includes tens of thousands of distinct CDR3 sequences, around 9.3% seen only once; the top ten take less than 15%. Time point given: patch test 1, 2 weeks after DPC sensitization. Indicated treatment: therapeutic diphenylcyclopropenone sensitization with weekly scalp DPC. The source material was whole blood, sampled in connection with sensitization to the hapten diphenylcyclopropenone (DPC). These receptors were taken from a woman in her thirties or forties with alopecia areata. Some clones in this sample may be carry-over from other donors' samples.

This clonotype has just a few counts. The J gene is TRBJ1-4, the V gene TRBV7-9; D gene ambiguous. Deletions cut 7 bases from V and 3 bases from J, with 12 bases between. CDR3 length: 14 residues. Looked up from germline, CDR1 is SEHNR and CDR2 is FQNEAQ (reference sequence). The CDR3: CASTMEHPNEKLFF. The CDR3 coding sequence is TGTGCCAGCACCATGGAACACCCTAATGAAAAACTGTTTTTT.

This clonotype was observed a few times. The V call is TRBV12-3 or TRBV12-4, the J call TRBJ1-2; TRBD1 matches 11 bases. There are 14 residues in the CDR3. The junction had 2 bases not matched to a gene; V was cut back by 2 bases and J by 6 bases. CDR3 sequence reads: CASSLRTGGDGYTF. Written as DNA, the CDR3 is TGTGCCAGCAGTTTACGGACAGGGGGCGATGGCTACACCTTC.

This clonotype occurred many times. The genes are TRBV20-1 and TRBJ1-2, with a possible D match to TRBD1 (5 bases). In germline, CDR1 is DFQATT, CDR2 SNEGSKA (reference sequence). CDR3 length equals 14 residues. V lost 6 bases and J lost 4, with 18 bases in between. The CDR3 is CSAPPGGASYGYTF. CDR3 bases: TGCAGTGCCCCCCCAGGTGGGGCCAGCTATGGCTACACCTTC.

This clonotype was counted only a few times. CDR3 bases: TGTGCCAGCAGCCATCCTAGCGGGGGCCCATACAATGAGCAGTTCTTC. Its protein is CASSHPSGGPYNEQFF. This rearrangement joins TRBV3-1 to TRBJ2-1, with 10 positions matching TRBD2. CDR1 LGHDT and CDR2 YNNKEL come from the germline V gene (reference sequence). Trimming at V came to 3 bases and at J to 4 bases, leaving 6 bases not matched to a gene. The CDR3 length is 16 residues.

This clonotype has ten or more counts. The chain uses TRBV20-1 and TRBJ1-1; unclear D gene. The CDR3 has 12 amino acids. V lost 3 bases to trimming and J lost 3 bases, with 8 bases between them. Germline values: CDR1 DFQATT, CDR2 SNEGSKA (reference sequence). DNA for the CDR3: TGCAGTGCTAGCGTGAGATACACTGAAGCTTTCTTT. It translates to CSASVRYTEAFF.

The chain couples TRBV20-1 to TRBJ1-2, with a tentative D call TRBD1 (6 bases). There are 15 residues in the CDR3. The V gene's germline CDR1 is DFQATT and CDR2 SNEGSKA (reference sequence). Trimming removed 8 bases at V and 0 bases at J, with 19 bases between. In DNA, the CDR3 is TGCAGTACTCGATGGGTAGGACAGTCTAACTATGGCTACACCTTC. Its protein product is CSTRWVGQSNYGYTF.

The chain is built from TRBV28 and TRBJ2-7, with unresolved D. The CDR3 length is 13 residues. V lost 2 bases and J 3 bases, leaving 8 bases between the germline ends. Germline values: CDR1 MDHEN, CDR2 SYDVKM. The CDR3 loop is CASSLRINYEQYF. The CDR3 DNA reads TGTGCCAGCAGTTTAAGGATCAACTACGAGCAGTACTTC.

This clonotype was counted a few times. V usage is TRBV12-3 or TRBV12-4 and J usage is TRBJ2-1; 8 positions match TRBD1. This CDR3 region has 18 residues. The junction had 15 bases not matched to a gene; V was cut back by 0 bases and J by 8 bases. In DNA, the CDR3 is TGTGCCAGCAGTTTAGCGAGATCCGGGACAGGCGTTGGGGATGAGCAGTTCTTC. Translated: CASSLARSGTGVGDEQFF.

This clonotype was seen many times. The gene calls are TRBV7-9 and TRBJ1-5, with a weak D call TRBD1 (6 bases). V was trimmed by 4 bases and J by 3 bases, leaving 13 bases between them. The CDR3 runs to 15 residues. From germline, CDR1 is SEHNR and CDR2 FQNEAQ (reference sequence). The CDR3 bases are TGTGCCAGCAGCTCGTCGGGGGCGGACAATCAGCCCCAGCATTTT. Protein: CASSSSGADNQPQHF. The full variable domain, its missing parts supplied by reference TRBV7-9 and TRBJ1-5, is DTGVSQNPRHKITKRGQNVTFRCDPISEHNRLYWYRQTLGQGPEFLTYFQNEAQLEKSRLLSDRFSAERPKGSFSTLEIQRTEQGDSAMYLCASSSSGADNQPQHFGDGTRLSIL.

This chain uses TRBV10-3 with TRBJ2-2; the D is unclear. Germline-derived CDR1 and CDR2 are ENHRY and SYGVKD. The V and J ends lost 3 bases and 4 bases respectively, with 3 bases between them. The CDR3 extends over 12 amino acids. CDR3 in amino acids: CAISETTGELFF. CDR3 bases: TGTGCCATCAGTGAAACCACCGGGGAGCTGTTTTTT.

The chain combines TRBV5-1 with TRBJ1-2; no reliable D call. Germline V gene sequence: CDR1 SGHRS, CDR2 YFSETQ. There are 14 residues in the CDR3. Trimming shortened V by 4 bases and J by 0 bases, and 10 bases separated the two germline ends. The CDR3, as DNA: TGCGCCAGCAGCGCACAAGCGACTAACTATGGCTACACCTTC. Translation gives CASSAQATNYGYTF.

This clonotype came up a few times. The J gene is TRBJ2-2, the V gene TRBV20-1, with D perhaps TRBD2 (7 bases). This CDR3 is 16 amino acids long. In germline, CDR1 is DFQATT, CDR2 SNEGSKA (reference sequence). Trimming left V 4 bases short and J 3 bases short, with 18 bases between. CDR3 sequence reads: CSAKKGGGRDTGELFF. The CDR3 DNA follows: TGCAGTGCTAAAAAAGGCGGGGGCCGAGACACCGGGGAGCTGTTTTTT.

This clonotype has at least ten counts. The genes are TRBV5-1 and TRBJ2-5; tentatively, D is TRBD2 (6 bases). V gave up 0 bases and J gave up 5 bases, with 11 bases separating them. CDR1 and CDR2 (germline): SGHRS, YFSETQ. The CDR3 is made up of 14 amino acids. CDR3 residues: CASSLGGGLETQYF. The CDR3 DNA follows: TGCGCCAGCAGCTTGGGGGGAGGATTGGAGACCCAGTACTTC.

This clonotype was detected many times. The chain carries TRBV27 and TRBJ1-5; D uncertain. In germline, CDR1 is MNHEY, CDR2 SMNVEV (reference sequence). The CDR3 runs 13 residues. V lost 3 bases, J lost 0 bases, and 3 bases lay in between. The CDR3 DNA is TGTGCCAGCAGTTTTTATAGCAATCAGCCCCAGCATTTT. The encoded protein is CASSFYSNQPQHF.

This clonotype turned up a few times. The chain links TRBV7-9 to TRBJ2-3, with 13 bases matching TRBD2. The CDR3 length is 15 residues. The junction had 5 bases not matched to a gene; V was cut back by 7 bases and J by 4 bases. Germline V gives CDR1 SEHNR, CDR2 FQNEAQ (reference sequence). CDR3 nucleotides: TGTGCCAGCAATCGACTAGCGGGGGGTGCAGATACGCAGTATTTT. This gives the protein CASNRLAGGADTQYF.

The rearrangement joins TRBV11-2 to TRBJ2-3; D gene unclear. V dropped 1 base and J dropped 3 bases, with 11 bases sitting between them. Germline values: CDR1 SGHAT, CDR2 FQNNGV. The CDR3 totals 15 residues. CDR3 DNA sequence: TGTGCCAGCAGCTTAGCGGCCAGAACAACAGATACGCAGTATTTT. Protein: CASSLAARTTDTQYF.

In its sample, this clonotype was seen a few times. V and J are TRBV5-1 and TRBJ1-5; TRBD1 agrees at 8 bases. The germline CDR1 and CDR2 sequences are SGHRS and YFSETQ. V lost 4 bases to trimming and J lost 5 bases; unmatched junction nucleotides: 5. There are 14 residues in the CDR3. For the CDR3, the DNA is TGCGCCAGCAGCCCCGGACAGGGCTATCAGCCCCAGCATTTT. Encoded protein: CASSPGQGYQPQHF.

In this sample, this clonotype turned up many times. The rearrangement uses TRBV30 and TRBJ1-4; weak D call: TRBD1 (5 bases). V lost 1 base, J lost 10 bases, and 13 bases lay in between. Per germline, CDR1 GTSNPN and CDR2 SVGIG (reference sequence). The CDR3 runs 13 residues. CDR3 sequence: CAWSGGRIGKLFF. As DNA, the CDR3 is TGTGCCTGGAGTGGGGGCAGGATCGGAAAACTGTTTTTT.

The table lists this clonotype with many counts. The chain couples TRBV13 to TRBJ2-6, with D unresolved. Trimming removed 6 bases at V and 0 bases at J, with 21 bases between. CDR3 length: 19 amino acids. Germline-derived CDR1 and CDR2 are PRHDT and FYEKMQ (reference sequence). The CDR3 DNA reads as TGTGCCAGCAGATACAAAACAGTTTCGACCCTCTCTGGGGCCAACGTCCTGACTTTC. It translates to CASRYKTVSTLSGANVLTF.

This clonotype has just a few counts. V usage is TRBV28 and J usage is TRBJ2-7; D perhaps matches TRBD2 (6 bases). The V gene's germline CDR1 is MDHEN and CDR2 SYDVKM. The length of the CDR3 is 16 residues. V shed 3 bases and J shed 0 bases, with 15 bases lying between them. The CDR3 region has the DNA TGTGCCAGCAGTTTGGAGGGCACAGCAAGCTCCTACGAGCAGTACTTC. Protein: CASSLEGTASSYEQYF.

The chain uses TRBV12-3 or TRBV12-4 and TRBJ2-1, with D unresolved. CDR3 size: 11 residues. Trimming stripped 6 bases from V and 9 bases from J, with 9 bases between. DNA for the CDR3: TGTGCCAGCAGCCAAACAGTTGAGCAGTTCTTC. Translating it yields CASSQTVEQFF.

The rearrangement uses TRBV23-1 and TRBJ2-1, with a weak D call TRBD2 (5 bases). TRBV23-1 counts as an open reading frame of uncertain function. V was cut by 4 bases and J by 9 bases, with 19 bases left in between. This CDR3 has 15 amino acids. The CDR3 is CASSLRVRTLGEQFF. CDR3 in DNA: TGCGCCAGCAGTCTGAGAGTTCGGACTCTTGGTGAGCAGTTCTTC.

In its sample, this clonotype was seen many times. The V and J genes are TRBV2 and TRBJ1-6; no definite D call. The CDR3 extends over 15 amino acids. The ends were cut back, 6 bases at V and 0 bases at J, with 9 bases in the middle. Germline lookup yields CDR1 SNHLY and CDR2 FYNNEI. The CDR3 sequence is CASRIFSSYNSPLHF. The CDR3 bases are TGTGCCAGCAGGATCTTTTCCTCCTATAATTCACCCCTCCACTTT. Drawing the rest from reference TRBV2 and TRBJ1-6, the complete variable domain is EPEVTQTPSHQVTQMGQEVILRCVPISNHLYFYWYRQILGQKVEFLVSFYNNEISEKSEIFDDQFSVERPDGSNFTLKIRSTKLEDSAMYFCASRIFSSYNSPLHFGNGTRLTVT.

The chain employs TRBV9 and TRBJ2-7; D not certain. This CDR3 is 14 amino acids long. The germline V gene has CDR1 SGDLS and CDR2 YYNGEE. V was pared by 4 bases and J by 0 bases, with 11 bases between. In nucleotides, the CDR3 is TGTGCCAGCAGCCCCCATCCGGACTCCTACGAGCAGTACTTC. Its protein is CASSPHPDSYEQYF.

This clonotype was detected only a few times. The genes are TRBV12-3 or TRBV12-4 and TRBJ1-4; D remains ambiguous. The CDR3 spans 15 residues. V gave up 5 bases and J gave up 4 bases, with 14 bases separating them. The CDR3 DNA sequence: TGTGCCAGCAGTCCCGGAAGGGCAAGTAATGAAAAACTGTTTTTT. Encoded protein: CASSPGRASNEKLFF.

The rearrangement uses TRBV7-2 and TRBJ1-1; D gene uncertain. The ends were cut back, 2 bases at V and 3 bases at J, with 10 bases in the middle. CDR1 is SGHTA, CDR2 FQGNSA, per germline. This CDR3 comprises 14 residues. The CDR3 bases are TGTGCCAGCAGCTTAAGGGCCGAGGACACTGAAGCTTTCTTT. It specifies CASSLRAEDTEAFF.

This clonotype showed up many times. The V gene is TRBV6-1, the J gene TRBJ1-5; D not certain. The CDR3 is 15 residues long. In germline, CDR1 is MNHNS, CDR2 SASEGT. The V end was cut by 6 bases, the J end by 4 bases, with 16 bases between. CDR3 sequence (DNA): TGTGCCAGCAGAAACCCATCCGGCGAGAATCAGCCCCAGCATTTT. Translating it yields CASRNPSGENQPQHF.

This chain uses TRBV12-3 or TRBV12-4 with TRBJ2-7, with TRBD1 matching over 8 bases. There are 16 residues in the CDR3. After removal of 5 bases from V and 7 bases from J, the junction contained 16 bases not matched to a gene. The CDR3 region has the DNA TGTGCCAGCAGTCGCGAGGGGGCAGGGGGCCCCTTGGAGCAGTACTTC. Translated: CASSREGAGGPLEQYF.

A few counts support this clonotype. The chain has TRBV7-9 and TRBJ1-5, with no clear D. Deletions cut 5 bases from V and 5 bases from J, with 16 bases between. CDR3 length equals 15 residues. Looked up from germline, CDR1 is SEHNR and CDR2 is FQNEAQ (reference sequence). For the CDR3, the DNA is TGTGCCAGCAGCGGGCAAAGGGCAGGCGATCAGCCCCAGCATTTT. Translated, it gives CASSGQRAGDQPQHF.

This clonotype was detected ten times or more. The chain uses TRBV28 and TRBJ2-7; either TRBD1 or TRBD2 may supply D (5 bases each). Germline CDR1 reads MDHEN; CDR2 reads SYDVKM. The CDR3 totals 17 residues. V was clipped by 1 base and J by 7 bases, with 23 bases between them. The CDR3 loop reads CASSLFGGYQSNSEQYF. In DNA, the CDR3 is TGTGCCAGCAGTTTATTTGGGGGTTATCAGTCCAATTCAGAGCAGTACTTC.